The 28 T cell receptor beta chains reported below all come from one sample, sequenced in a study of technical replicates of blood from several donors. Profiling relied on immunoSEQ multiplex PCR, and the TCRdb table lists in-frame clones only, not all of them. The sample yields roughly 100,000 clones, 95% to 96% seen once. Sequencing was done on a sample of T cells isolated from PBMCs. All receptors come from a human donor in good health.

This clone was recorded only once. This chain connects TRBV4-1 to TRBJ2-2; 7 nucleotides match TRBD2. Germline V lookup: CDR1 MGHRA, CDR2 YSYEKL. CDR3 size: 16 residues. J gave up 2 bases and V 4 bases, and 7 bases lay outside the gene matches. Written as DNA, the CDR3 is TGCGCCAGCAGCCGGCTTGGGACTAACAACACCGGGGAGCTGTTTTTT. This encodes CASSRLGTNNTGELFF.

There are a few counts of this clone. The chain links TRBV4-2 to TRBJ2-4; maybe TRBD1 (5 bases). Trimming removed 6 bases from V and 0 bases from J, with 9 bases in between. The CDR3 has 14 residues. Germline V gene data show CDR1 as LGHNA and CDR2 as YNFKEQ. The chain's CDR3 is CASREDRAKNIQYF. The DNA for the CDR3 is TGTGCCAGCAGGGAAGACAGAGCCAAAAACATTCAGTACTTC.

This chain joins TRBV2 and TRBJ1-1, with 7 bases fitting TRBD1. CDR1 is SNHLY, CDR2 FYNNEI, per germline. CDR3 length: 17 residues. With 0 bases clipped from V and 2 bases from J, the junction kept 9 bases outside the gene matches. Here the CDR3 reads CASSEALSDRDNTEAFF. CDR3 DNA: TGTGCCAGCAGTGAAGCGTTATCTGACAGGGATAACACTGAAGCTTTCTTT.

The chain links TRBV29-1 to TRBJ2-7, with D unresolved. The germline V gene encodes CDR1 SQVTM and CDR2 ANQGSEA. V lost 4 bases to trimming and J lost 2 bases, with 6 bases between them. This CDR3 has 11 residues. The CDR3, as DNA: TGCAGCGTTGCTTTAGCCTACGAGCAGTACTTC. This sequence encodes CSVALAYEQYF.

The chain recombines TRBV18 with TRBJ1-1, with D possibly being TRBD1 (5 bases). Trimming removed 0 bases from V and 7 bases from J, with 15 bases in between. CDR3 length equals 15 residues. CDR1 and CDR2 from the germline V gene are KGHSH and LQKENI. As DNA, the CDR3 is TGTGCCAGCTCACCACCCGGGGGAGGAGCTGTTGAAGCTTTCTTT. Translating gives CASSPPGGGAVEAFF.

J is TRBJ1-2 and V is TRBV6-5; D remains unclear. Per germline, CDR1 MNHEY and CDR2 SVGAGI. The CDR3 consists of 13 residues. V lost 10 bases, J lost 1 base, and 13 bases lay in between. CDR3 DNA sequence: TGTGCCACCATCAACCCGGTTAACTATGGCTACACCTTC. It specifies CATINPVNYGYTF.

J is TRBJ1-4 and V is TRBV6-1, with D possibly being TRBD1 (5 bases). The V gene's germline CDR1 is MNHNS and CDR2 SASEGT. V was pared by 11 bases and J by 0 bases, with 10 bases between. The CDR3 is 13 amino acids. The chain's CDR3 is CACGTPTNEKLFF. CDR3 sequence (DNA): TGTGCCTGCGGGACCCCAACTAATGAAAAACTGTTTTTT.

The table lists this clone with a count of one. A junction boundary mismatches the germline segment, possibly from a read error. The rearrangement uses TRBV27 and TRBJ2-3; no clear D gene. CDR1 and CDR2 from the germline V gene are MNHEY and SMNVEV (reference sequence). This CDR3 is 13 amino acids long. CDR3 protein: CANSSTDTDTQYF. In DNA, the CDR3 is TGTGCCAACAGTAGTACAGACACAGATACGCAGTATTTT.

This chain uses TRBV7-9 with TRBJ2-3; possible D gene TRBD2, 5 bases. The CDR3 is 16 amino acids. The germline V gene has CDR1 SEHNR and CDR2 FQNEAQ (reference sequence). Trimming shortened V by 3 bases and J by 0 bases, and 13 bases separated the two germline ends. The CDR3 reads CASSFGAGGSTDTQYF. CDR3 nucleotide sequence: TGTGCCAGCAGCTTCGGAGCCGGCGGGAGCACAGATACGCAGTATTTT.

The V call is TRBV5-1, the J call TRBJ1-1, with D tentatively TRBD1 (5 bases). The CDR3 extends over 16 amino acids. Trimming took off 0 bases at V and 4 bases at J, with 16 bases between the two ends. Germline-derived CDR1 and CDR2 are SGHRS and YFSETQ. DNA for the CDR3: TGCGCCAGCAGCTTGGTTTTGCAGGGTTTGTTCACTGAAGCTTTCTTT. This codes for CASSLVLQGLFTEAFF.

V and J are TRBV9 and TRBJ2-7; possible D gene TRBD2, 5 bases. The CDR3 loop spans 15 amino acids. The ends were cut back, 0 bases at V and 2 bases at J, with 12 bases in the middle. Germline-derived CDR1 and CDR2 are SGDLS and YYNGEE. The CDR3 bases are TGTGCCAGCAGCGTAGGTAGCGACCCTACCTACGAGCAGTACTTC. Translation: CASSVGSDPTYEQYF.

This chain uses TRBV7-9 with TRBJ2-7; 8 bases match TRBD2. The germline V gene encodes CDR1 SEHNR and CDR2 FQNEAQ (reference sequence). V lost 3 bases, J lost 6 bases, and 10 bases stayed unmatched. The CDR3 is 15 residues long. The CDR3 DNA sequence: TGTGCCAGCAGCTTCCCCGGGACTAGAGTAGGCGAGCAGTACTTC. It is translated as CASSFPGTRVGEQYF.

The J gene is TRBJ2-1, the V gene TRBV28, with 7 bases aligning to TRBD2. The length of the CDR3 is 14 residues. V trimming: 4 bases; J trimming: 3 bases; junction bases outside the gene matches: 3. Germline V gene sequence: CDR1 MDHEN, CDR2 SYDVKM. CDR3 residues: CASSWLADYNEQFF. In DNA, the CDR3 is TGTGCCAGCAGTTGGCTAGCGGACTACAATGAGCAGTTCTTC.

The chain employs TRBV28 and TRBJ2-7; possibly TRBD1 for D (6 bases). The V and J ends lost 6 bases and 2 bases respectively, with 17 bases between them. Looked up from germline, CDR1 is MDHEN and CDR2 is SYDVKM. The CDR3 length is 15 residues. The CDR3 sequence is CASSLAGTQAYEQYF. CDR3 sequence (DNA): TGTGCCAGCAGCTTAGCCGGGACACAAGCCTACGAGCAGTACTTC.

V is TRBV6-5 and J is TRBJ1-5; 8 bases are shared with TRBD1. J lost 3 bases, V lost 5 bases, and 6 bases had no gene match. Germline values: CDR1 MNHEY, CDR2 SVGAGI. The CDR3 is 15 residues long. In nucleotides, the CDR3 is TGTGCCAGCAGTCGGGACAGGTCGATCAATCAGCCCCAGCATTTT. Translation: CASSRDRSINQPQHF.

The genes are TRBV6-1 and TRBJ2-3; 7 nucleotides align to TRBD2. CDR3 size: 13 residues. From germline, CDR1 is MNHNS and CDR2 SASEGT. The CDR3 DNA sequence: TGTGCTACGGGGGGATTTCGCACAGATACGCAGTATTTT. Protein product: CATGGFRTDTQYF.

This CDR3 is CASSSGTGAYEQYF. The CDR3 DNA is TGTGCCAGTAGCTCCGGGACGGGGGCCTACGAGCAGTACTTC. The chain uses TRBV19 and TRBJ2-7; D perhaps matches TRBD2 (6 bases). The germline V gene encodes CDR1 LNHDA and CDR2 SQIVND (reference sequence). V was trimmed by 6 bases and J by 2 bases, leaving 14 bases between them. The CDR3 is 14 amino acids.

This chain connects TRBV7-3 to TRBJ2-5; 9 bases are a match to TRBD1. The CDR3 is made up of 14 amino acids. The germline gives CDR1 SGHTA, CDR2 FQGTGA. V lost 1 base to trimming and J lost 4 bases; unmatched junction nucleotides: 1. In DNA form, the CDR3 reads TGTGCCAGCAGCTTAAGGGGACAGGGAGAGACCCAGTACTTC. This gives the protein CASSLRGQGETQYF.

The chain carries TRBV6-1 and TRBJ1-5; no definite D call. The V end was cut by 5 bases, the J end by 0 bases, with 8 bases between. The germline V gene has CDR1 MNHNS and CDR2 SASEGT. This CDR3 comprises 14 residues. The CDR3, as DNA: TGTGCCAGCAGTCGAGAGTATAGCAATCAGCCCCAGCATTTT. Translated: CASSREYSNQPQHF.

This chain connects TRBV9 to TRBJ2-7; TRBD1 is a possible D gene (6 bases). Looked up from germline, CDR1 is SGDLS and CDR2 is YYNGEE. V lost 0 bases and J lost 6, with 16 bases in between. This CDR3 has 15 residues. CDR3 bases: TGTGCCAGCAGCGTAGGGGGGCAGCTCCGTTCCGAGCAGTACTTC. Translating gives CASSVGGQLRSEQYF.

The chain employs TRBV7-2 and TRBJ2-1, with 8 bases fitting TRBD2. Trimming removed 8 bases from V and 0 bases from J; junction bases left unmatched: 9. Germline lookup yields CDR1 SGHTA and CDR2 FQGNSA. The CDR3 totals 16 residues. CDR3 loop: CASAPSGRSSYNEQFF. The CDR3 region has the DNA TGTGCCAGCGCTCCCAGCGGGAGATCCTCCTACAATGAGCAGTTCTTC.

This chain joins TRBV5-4 and TRBJ2-7, with 7 positions matching TRBD1. J lost 0 bases, V lost 4 bases, and 4 bases had no gene match. This CDR3 spans 14 amino acids. Germline CDR1 SGHNT, CDR2 YYREEE (reference sequence). The CDR3 here is CASSEGDSSYEQYF. CDR3 nucleotides: TGTGCCAGCAGCGAGGGGGACAGCTCCTACGAGCAGTACTTC.

The chain uses TRBV9 and TRBJ2-1; 7 nucleotides align to TRBD2. There are 15 residues in the CDR3. V was pared by 3 bases and J by 9 bases, with 12 bases of the junction left unmatched. From germline, CDR1 is SGDLS and CDR2 YYNGEE. CDR3 coding DNA: TGTGCCAGCAGCGAGAGTGGGGACTACCTCAGTGAGCAGTTCTTC. Translating gives CASSESGDYLSEQFF.

The chain couples TRBV5-1 to TRBJ1-4; 7 nucleotides line up with TRBD1. The CDR3 runs 15 residues. V dropped 0 bases and J dropped 5; count of bases not matched to a gene: 4. Germline V lookup: CDR1 SGHRS, CDR2 YFSETQ. The CDR3 is CASSLEGTENEKLFF. The DNA of the CDR3 is TGCGCCAGCAGCTTGGAAGGGACAGAGAATGAAAAACTGTTTTTT.

The chain couples TRBV7-3 to TRBJ2-7; tentatively, D is TRBD2 (5 bases). Germline V gene data show CDR1 as SGHTA and CDR2 as FQGTGA. CDR3 length: 13 amino acids. The ends were cut back, 5 bases at V and 4 bases at J, with 12 bases in the middle. CDR3 in amino acids: CASSPDSSYEQYF. The CDR3 DNA reads as TGTGCCAGCAGCCCGGACTCCTCGTACGAGCAGTACTTC.

The rearrangement joins TRBV19 to TRBJ2-1; D gene ambiguous. CDR1 is LNHDA, CDR2 SQIVND, per germline (reference sequence). Trimming cost V 2 bases and J 0 bases, with 5 bases left between them. The CDR3 length is 14 residues. The CDR3 is CASSISYSYNEQFF. CDR3 in DNA: TGTGCCAGTAGTATATCCTACTCCTACAATGAGCAGTTCTTC. The whole variable domain, filled in from reference TRBV19 and TRBJ2-1, reads DGGITQSPKYLFRKEGQNVTLSCEQNLNHDAMYWYRQDPGQGLRLIYYSQIVNDFQKGDIAEGYSVSREKKESFPLTVTSAQKNPTAFYLCASSISYSYNEQFFGPGTRLTVL.

CDR3 nucleotides: TGCAGCGTTGGATCGGGGGGGACCTACGAGCAGTACTTC. Protein sequence: CSVGSGGTYEQYF. The chain couples TRBV29-1 to TRBJ2-7; 8 nucleotides match TRBD2. Germline trimming cut 4 bases from V and 2 bases from J; bases unmatched to any gene: 4. There are 13 residues in the CDR3. The germline V gene has CDR1 SQVTM and CDR2 ANQGSEA.

This chain connects TRBV19 to TRBJ2-5; D call uncertain. Trimming cost V 9 bases and J 5 bases, with 10 bases left between them. CDR3 size: 11 residues. Germline CDR1 LNHDA, CDR2 SQIVND (reference sequence). CDR3 in amino acids: CASSEMETQYF. The CDR3 nucleotides are TGTGCCAGCTCTGAGATGGAGACCCAGTACTTC.